This T cell receptor beta chain appears in the sequencing data of a study of CD8 T cells in Susac syndrome. Study-wide background: The Susac syndrome patients were therapy-naive, on corticosteroids, or on intravenous immunoglobulin alone at blood draw.

Study results and caveats: Susac syndrome CD4+ T cell repertoires showed no clonal expansion.

Looked up from germline, CDR1 is LNHDA and CDR2 is SQIVND (reference sequence). V gave up 3 bases and J gave up 1 base, with 13 bases separating them. The CDR3 contains 15 residues. TCR beta from blood CD8+ and CD4+ T cells was sequenced. Comments on this clonotype: Antigen: not known.

The RNA, about 0.5 to 1 ug, was put through reverse transcription using random hexamers. Amplification of the TCR beta CDR3 was carried out by immunoSEQ multiplex PCR, which spanned a total of 54 Vbeta and 13 Jbeta segments. MiXCR, run by TCRdb on the immunoSEQ multiplex PCR reads, gives a single entry per CDR3 protein. The table lists about 210,000 distinct CDR3 sequences, about 94% of them singletons, with 0.15% in the top ten. The sequence was collected from a human donor with Susac syndrome. This chain connects TRBV19 to TRBJ2-7, with D perhaps being TRBD1 or TRBD2 (5 bases each). Sequences were obtained from CD4+ T cells from PBMCs. CDR3 protein: CASSMRDPSSYEQYF. CDR3 DNA sequence: TGTGCCAGTAGTATGAGGGACCCTTCTTCCTACGAGCAGTACTTC.